A selection of T cell receptor beta chains follows, all from one sample in a study of blood T cells in healthy people across ages. Using its own MiXCR run on the 5' RACE reads, TCRdb lists one record per CDR3 protein. The sample carries about 970,000 distinct CDR3 sequences, roughly 47% recorded once. The sample consisted of blood. The receptors shown here come from an older woman in good health. Each CDR3 is given with its conserved first and last residue. Fields, in order: clone size, J gene, V gene, D gene, CDR3 protein, CDR3 DNA. D genes are given only for firm matches. Where a row states a size, it is once, few, many or the class of an expanded clone; other rows omit it.

>once|TRBJ2-3|TRBV14|NA
CASSSREDSLTDTQYF
TGTGCCAGCAGTTCAAGGGAGGACTCACTGACAGATACGCAGTATTTT
>NA|TRBJ2-3|TRBV5-1|TRBD1
CASSLGDRADRDTQYF
TGCGCCAGCAGCTTGGGGGACAGGGCAGACCGGGATACGCAGTATTTT
>many|TRBJ2-3|TRBV29-1|NA
CSVEDPFKQGDSDTQYF
TGCAGCGTTGAAGACCCCTTTAAACAGGGAGATTCAGATACGCAGTATTTT
>few|TRBJ2-7|TRBV2|TRBD2
CASSGAKGEGYEQYF
TGTGCCAGCAGTGGCGCGAAAGGGGAGGGCTACGAGCAGTACTTC
>NA|TRBJ2-1|TRBV20-1|TRBD2
CSALLAGEYNEQFF
TGCAGTGCGTTACTAGCGGGAGAATACAATGAGCAGTTCTTC
>few|TRBJ1-2|TRBV2|NA
CASSVRGDGGYTF
TGTGCCAGCAGTGTAAGAGGGGATGGTGGCTACACCTTC
>NA|TRBJ2-1|TRBV20-1|NA
CSAQPPGTFGNEQFF
TGCAGTGCCCAACCCCCCGGGACGTTTGGGAATGAGCAGTTCTTC
>NA|TRBJ2-1|TRBV9|TRBD2
CASSVYASRGSGRYNEQFF
TGTGCCAGCAGCGTATATGCTTCAAGGGGAAGCGGGAGGTACAATGAGCAGTTCTTC
>once|TRBJ2-1|TRBV27|TRBD2
CASSFIAGDSPSYEQFF
TGTGCCAGCAGTTTTATAGCGGGGGACTCGCCCTCCTACGAGCAGTTCTTC
>NA|TRBJ2-5|TRBV20-1|NA
CSATLGSQETQYF
TGCAGTGCTACCCTGGGTTCCCAAGAGACCCAGTACTTC
>NA|TRBJ2-7|TRBV7-9|NA
CASNGGAVYEQYF
TGTGCCAGCAATGGCGGAGCGGTATACGAGCAGTACTTC
>many|TRBJ2-5|TRBV7-6|NA
CASSLWGETQYF
TGTGCCAGCAGCTTATGGGGAGAGACCCAGTACTTC
>NA|TRBJ2-5|TRBV5-1|TRBD2
CASSLAPSGRDWETQYF
TGCGCCAGCAGCTTGGCGCCTAGCGGGAGAGATTGGGAGACCCAGTACTTC
>NA|TRBJ2-3|TRBV2|TRBD2
CASSEVAGAGDTQYF
TGTGCCAGCAGTGAAGTAGCGGGAGCGGGTGATACGCAGTATTTT
>NA|TRBJ1-5|TRBV4-1|NA
CASSRGLYSNQPQHF
TGCGCCAGCAGCCGGGGTCTATATAGCAATCAGCCCCAGCATTTT
>NA|TRBJ2-7|TRBV27|TRBD2
CASSRGTIGGYEQYF
TGTGCCAGCAGCCGCGGGACTATCGGAGGCTACGAGCAGTACTTC
>NA|TRBJ2-7|TRBV4-1|NA
CASSQLPDRTLYEQYF
TGCGCCAGCAGCCAGCTCCCAGACAGGACTCTCTACGAGCAGTACTTC
>NA|TRBJ1-5|TRBV7-8|TRBD1
CASSLAAGGPGPQHF
TGTGCCAGCAGCTTAGCCGCAGGGGGCCCCGGCCCCCAGCATTTT
>few|TRBJ2-3|TRBV5-1|TRBD2
CASSKGLATNTDTQYF
TGCGCCAGCAGTAAGGGACTAGCGACAAACACAGATACGCAGTATTTT
>NA|TRBJ2-3|TRBV28|TRBD2
CASSAAGRGTDTQYF
TGTGCCAGCAGTGCCGCAGGGAGGGGCACAGATACGCAGTATTTT
>few|TRBJ2-5|TRBV5-1|NA
CASSFEGGETQYF
TGCGCCAGCAGCTTCGAGGGGGGAGAGACCCAGTACTTC
>NA|TRBJ2-5|TRBV12-3/TRBV12-4|TRBD2
CASSVAGGRAEQYF
TGTGCCAGCAGTGTGGCGGGAGGAAGGGCTGAGCAGTACTTC
>NA|TRBJ2-7|TRBV10-3|NA
CAIRQPGRSYEQYF
TGTGCCATCAGACAACCGGGACGTTCCTACGAGCAGTACTTC
>NA|TRBJ1-2|TRBV27|NA
CASSLSLGGGYTF
TGTGCCAGCAGTTTATCGCTGGGGGGTGGCTACACCTTC
>NA|TRBJ2-3|TRBV6-5|TRBD2
CASSYGGGRITDTQYF
TGTGCCAGCAGTTACGGGGGAGGGCGAATAACAGATACGCAGTATTTT
>NA|TRBJ2-3|TRBV29-1|NA
CSVEAPPDTQYF
TGCAGCGTTGAAGCACCCCCCGATACGCAGTATTTT
>once|TRBJ2-1|TRBV11-2|TRBD2
CASSFTSGDEQFF
TGTGCCAGCAGCTTCACTAGCGGAGATGAGCAGTTCTTC
>NA|TRBJ2-1|TRBV11-3|TRBD2
CARGTSGYNEQFF
TGTGCCAGGGGGACTAGTGGCTACAATGAGCAGTTCTTC
>NA|TRBJ2-3|TRBV10-3|NA
CAISGVRVGTDTQYF
TGTGCCATCAGTGGGGTGCGGGTCGGCACAGATACGCAGTATTTT
>NA|TRBJ2-1|TRBV3-1|TRBD1
CASSQVDRAKQFF
TGTGCCAGCAGCCAGGTAGACAGGGCAAAGCAGTTCTTC
>NA|TRBJ1-2|TRBV28|NA
CASSSGQWTYGYTF
TGTGCCAGCAGTAGCGGACAGTGGACCTATGGCTACACCTTC
>NA|TRBJ2-3|TRBV7-3|NA
CASSPTGGGPAGTQYF
TGTGCCAGCAGCCCTACTGGGGGGGGCCCGGCTGGTACGCAGTATTTT
>few|TRBJ2-3|TRBV27|TRBD2
CASRSGRRTDTQYF
TGTGCCAGCAGGAGCGGGAGAAGGACAGATACGCAGTATTTT
>NA|TRBJ1-5|TRBV6-1|TRBD1
CASSPQGPSNQPQHF
TGTGCCAGCAGCCCACAGGGGCCTTCCAATCAGCCCCAGCATTTT
>few|TRBJ2-3|TRBV6-4|NA
CASSADTGGSTDTQYF
TGTGCCAGCAGCGCCGATACTGGCGGGAGCACAGATACGCAGTATTTT
>NA|TRBJ2-1|TRBV6-5|TRBD2
CASSRGLAGGNEQFF
TGTGCCAGCAGTCGGGGACTAGCGGGAGGGAATGAGCAGTTCTTC
>NA|TRBJ2-2|TRBV29-1|NA
CSVEEGAGDSGELFF
TGCAGCGTTGAAGAGGGGGCTGGGGATAGCGGGGAGCTGTTTTTT
>NA|TRBJ2-2|TRBV28|NA
CASSPGTYDGELFF
TGTGCCAGCAGTCCAGGGACTTACGACGGGGAGCTGTTTTTT
>NA|TRBJ2-4|TRBV11-2|NA
CASSSRTLAGAGNIQYF
TGTGCCAGCAGTTCCCGAACATTGGCAGGGGCCGGAAACATTCAGTACTTC
>few|TRBJ1-2|TRBV20-1|NA
CSASQSIGSNYGYTF
TGCAGTGCTAGTCAGTCGATAGGTTCAAACTATGGCTACACCTTC
>NA|TRBJ2-1|TRBV28|NA
CASSSQWNEQFF
TGTGCCAGCAGCTCTCAGTGGAATGAGCAGTTCTTC
>NA|TRBJ1-2|TRBV28|TRBD1
CASSWGQRLNYGYTF
TGTGCCAGCAGTTGGGGACAGAGACTTAACTATGGCTACACCTTC
>NA|TRBJ2-7|TRBV7-9|TRBD1
CASSPAGTGSYEQYF
TGTGCCAGCAGCCCGGCTGGGACAGGATCCTACGAGCAGTACTTC